The 14 T cell receptor beta chains in this list originate from one sample, sequenced in a study of blood T cell repertoires in COVID-19. Assay used: immunoSEQ multiplex PCR; TCRdb lists only in-frame clones, some missing. The table lists around 190,000 clones, 83% of them singletons. The sample taken for sequencing was peripheral blood. The receptor set was obtained from a human donor in a cohort sampled during active COVID-19.

This clone was counted between two and nine times. J is TRBJ2-7 and V is TRBV9, with 7 nucleotides matching TRBD1. CDR1 and CDR2 (germline): SGDLS, YYNGEE. V was pared by 3 bases and J by 2 bases, with 5 bases of the junction left unmatched. CDR3 length: 14 amino acids. CDR3 nucleotide sequence: TGTGCCAGCAGCGCTGAGACAGGGCCCTACGAGCAGTACTTC. This encodes CASSAETGPYEQYF.

The chain carries TRBV3-1 (or the pseudogene TRBV3-2) and TRBJ2-1; TRBD2 agrees at 9 bases. CDR1 LGHDT and CDR2 YNNKEL come from the germline V gene (reference sequence). This CDR3 spans 16 amino acids. J was trimmed by 5 bases and V by 7 bases; bases with no gene match: 12. The CDR3 sequence: CASNSPGLAPNNEQFF. DNA of the CDR3: TGTGCCAGCAACTCACCGGGACTAGCTCCGAACAATGAGCAGTTCTTC.

This chain joins TRBV6-5 and TRBJ2-5; D remains ambiguous. This CDR3 contains 16 residues. Germline V CDR1 and CDR2: MNHEY, SVGAGI. The V gene lost 2 bases and the J gene lost 5 bases, with 18 bases spanning the gap. The CDR3 DNA is TGTGCCAGCAGTTACCGACCTTCTAGGTCTCACGAGACCCAGTACTTC. Protein: CASSYRPSRSHETQYF.

This clone was found once. CDR3 region: CASSQEGQGGELFF. Here the CDR3 DNA reads TGCGCCAGCAGCCAAGAGGGACAGGGGGGAGAACTGTTTTTT. This chain links TRBV4-3 with TRBJ1-4; TRBD1 matches 11 bases. Trimming removed 0 bases from V and 12 bases from J; junction bases left unmatched: 3. This CDR3 contains 14 residues. Germline V CDR1 and CDR2: LGHNA, YSLEER.

The chain employs TRBV28 and TRBJ1-3, with D tentatively TRBD1 (6 bases). The CDR3 covers 14 residues. V lost 4 bases and J 2 bases, leaving 9 bases between the germline ends. CDR1 MDHEN and CDR2 SYDVKM come from the germline V gene. CDR3 amino acids: CASSSPGAGNTIYF. CDR3 nucleotide sequence: TGTGCCAGCAGTTCCCCAGGGGCTGGAAACACCATATATTTT.

This sequence joins TRBV5-4 and TRBJ1-5; no reliable D call. Germline V lookup: CDR1 SGHNT, CDR2 YYREEE (reference sequence). V was clipped by 0 bases and J by 4 bases, with 8 bases between them. CDR3 length: 14 amino acids. As DNA, the CDR3 is TGTGCCAGCAGCTTGGCCGGGGTAAATCAGCCCCAGCATTTT. Translation gives CASSLAGVNQPQHF.

This clone was observed a handful of times. J is TRBJ1-4 and V is TRBV29-1, with 8 bases identical to TRBD1. The CDR3 loop spans 13 amino acids. Germline assignment: CDR1 SQVTM and CDR2 ANQGSEA. The junction had 5 bases not matched to a gene; V was cut back by 7 bases and J by 4 bases. The CDR3 is CSARGLGNEKLFF. The DNA of the CDR3 is TGCAGCGCCAGGGGGCTGGGTAATGAAAAACTGTTTTTT.

The chain couples TRBV6-5 to TRBJ1-5, with D hard to call. This CDR3 contains 13 residues. CDR1 and CDR2 (germline): MNHEY, SVGAGI. V shed 6 bases and J shed 6 bases, with 12 bases lying between them. CDR3 bases: TGTGCCAGCAGCGGGAAGGAGGCTCAGCCCCAGCATTTT. Its protein is CASSGKEAQPQHF.

The chain has TRBV6-5 and TRBJ2-7; 9 bases align to TRBD2. This CDR3 contains 16 residues. Trimming cost V 2 bases and J 0 bases; bases outside gene matches: 5. Germline assignment: CDR1 MNHEY and CDR2 SVGAGI. Written as DNA, the CDR3 is TGTGCCAGCAGTTACGGGCTAGCGGGAAACTCCTACGAGCAGTACTTC. Protein: CASSYGLAGNSYEQYF.

This rearrangement joins TRBV19 to TRBJ2-1; 8 positions match TRBD1. Germline V lookup: CDR1 LNHDA, CDR2 SQIVND (reference sequence). V gave up 4 bases and J gave up 7 bases; unmatched junction bases: 6. This CDR3 region has 14 residues. The CDR3 DNA is TGTGCCAGTAGTAATGGGGACAGGTTAAATGAGCAGTTCTTC. The encoded protein is CASSNGDRLNEQFF.

The chain joins TRBV11-2 to TRBJ1-2; tentative D call: TRBD1 (5 bases). The germline V and J ends were trimmed by 3 bases and 2 bases, with 7 bases remaining between them. The CDR3 runs 13 residues. Germline-derived CDR1 and CDR2 are SGHAT and FQNNGV. DNA of the CDR3: TGTGCCAGCAGCTTCCGGGGGAACTATGGCTACACCTTC. Amino acid sequence: CASSFRGNYGYTF.

V and J are TRBV9 and TRBJ2-5; 7 bases map to TRBD1. The V and J ends lost 3 bases and 4 bases, in that order; junction bases with no gene match: 9. This CDR3 has 15 amino acids. Germline V gene sequence: CDR1 SGDLS, CDR2 YYNGEE. CDR3 loop: CASSGKQGRRETQYF. Here the CDR3 DNA reads TGTGCCAGCAGCGGGAAACAGGGGCGCCGAGAGACCCAGTACTTC.

The J gene is TRBJ1-1, the V gene TRBV11-2; D not resolved. The CDR3 length is 13 residues. V was pared by 0 bases and J by 7 bases, with 9 bases between. Germline V CDR1 and CDR2: SGHAT, FQNNGV. The DNA for the CDR3 is TGTGCCAGCAGCTTAGATCCGGGTGGTGAAGCTTTCTTT. Translation gives CASSLDPGGEAFF.

The count of this clone is one. The V call is TRBV7-2, the J call TRBJ2-3; 9 bases agree with TRBD1. J lost 1 base, V lost 2 bases, and 7 bases had no gene match. This CDR3 has 17 residues. The germline V gene encodes CDR1 SGHTA and CDR2 FQGNSA. In DNA, the CDR3 is TGTGCCAGCAGCTTAATGTCTGGGACAGGGCGCACAGATACGCAGTATTTT. Its protein product is CASSLMSGTGRTDTQYF.